Shown below are 27 T cell receptor beta chains from a single sample sequenced in a study of beta chain features in type 1 diabetes. Study-wide results and limits: Across all four CD4+ subsets, people with type 1 diabetes showed modestly shorter TCRB CDR3s.

Their target antigens are unknown. The authors reverse transcribed all of the isolated RNA, so sequencing captured expressed TCRB transcripts. TCRdb keeps only in-frame clones here, not all; method: immunoSEQ multiplex PCR. The sample records roughly 730,000 clones, 13% being singletons. Input material: naive CD4+ T cells from blood. The receptors were sampled from a man in his late teens or twenties with type 1 diabetes.

This clone was counted between two and nine times. This chain connects TRBV29-1 to TRBJ2-7; tentatively, D is TRBD1 or TRBD2 (5 bases each). This CDR3 has 12 residues. The germline V gene has CDR1 SQVTM and CDR2 ANQGSEA. The germline V and J ends were trimmed by 6 bases and 3 bases, with 12 bases remaining between them. DNA of the CDR3: TGCAGCGTGGGGGACGGATACTACGAGCAGTACTTC. This sequence encodes CSVGDGYYEQYF.

This clone was observed a few times. The V gene is TRBV7-2, the J gene TRBJ1-2; no definite D call. The V end lost 5 bases, the J end lost 0 bases, and 13 bases lay between the germline ends. In germline, CDR1 is SGHTA, CDR2 FQGNSA. The CDR3 sequence is 15 residues long. CDR3 in amino acids: CASSPDGEANYGYTF. CDR3 sequence (DNA): TGTGCCAGCAGCCCGGACGGGGAAGCTAACTATGGCTACACCTTC.

Only a few counts were recorded for this clone. V is TRBV2 and J is TRBJ2-2; 9 bases match TRBD1. Germline V gives CDR1 SNHLY, CDR2 FYNNEI. Losses at the gene ends were 4 bases for V and 7 bases for J; bases not matched to a gene: 16. The length of the CDR3 is 18 residues. The CDR3 region has the DNA TGTGCCAGCAGTGTGGGACAGGGCCTTATCTGGGTCGGCGGGGAGCTGTTTTTT. Encoded protein: CASSVGQGLIWVGGELFF.

This sequence joins TRBV5-4 and TRBJ1-5, with TRBD1 matching over 7 bases. The CDR3 sequence is 15 residues long. From germline, CDR1 is SGHNT and CDR2 YYREEE (reference sequence). V dropped 3 bases and J dropped 2; count of bases not matched to a gene: 5. The CDR3 sequence is CASSSGGQGNQPQHF. The CDR3 DNA sequence: TGTGCCAGCAGCTCAGGGGGTCAGGGCAATCAGCCCCAGCATTTT.

The chain joins TRBV27 to TRBJ1-2; 9 bases align to TRBD1. This CDR3 contains 14 residues. V was pared by 5 bases and J by 5 bases, with 6 bases of the junction left unmatched. Germline lookup yields CDR1 MNHEY and CDR2 SMNVEV (reference sequence). The CDR3 spells CASSQGQGWYGYTF. CDR3 DNA sequence: TGTGCCAGCAGTCAAGGACAGGGGTGGTATGGCTACACCTTC.

The table lists this clone with a few counts. V gene TRBV11-2 combines with J gene TRBJ2-3, with 10 bases fitting TRBD2. Per germline, CDR1 SGHAT and CDR2 FQNNGV. V gave up 3 bases and J gave up 4 bases; unmatched junction bases: 4. This CDR3 contains 15 residues. CDR3 nucleotides: TGTGCCAGCAGCTTCAGCGGGGGGGCCGCAGATACGCAGTATTTT. Protein: CASSFSGGAADTQYF.

The CDR3 sequence is CASSVASSGSLQETQYF. CDR3 in DNA: TGTGCCAGCAGCGTAGCTAGTAGCGGGAGCCTTCAAGAGACCCAGTACTTC. The chain is built from TRBV9 and TRBJ2-5; 9 bases map to TRBD2. The CDR3 is 17 residues long. After removal of 0 bases from V and 2 bases from J, the junction contained 8 bases not matched to a gene. Germline CDR1 SGDLS, CDR2 YYNGEE.

This chain joins TRBV29-1 and TRBJ2-7, with TRBD1 matching over 9 bases. CDR1 and CDR2 from the germline V gene are SQVTM and ANQGSEA. Germline trimming cut 4 bases from V and 1 base from J; bases unmatched to any gene: 8. CDR3 length equals 15 residues. The CDR3 spells CSVGHYRGPSYEQYF. CDR3 in DNA: TGCAGCGTTGGCCATTACAGGGGGCCATCCTACGAGCAGTACTTC.

A few counts support this clone. The chain recombines TRBV5-1 with TRBJ2-5; tentatively, D is TRBD2 (6 bases). This CDR3 spans 15 amino acids. Germline CDR1 SGHRS, CDR2 YFSETQ. Trimming shortened V by 4 bases and J by 7 bases, and 20 bases separated the two germline ends. CDR3 loop: CASSADGGAQGTQYF. CDR3 sequence (DNA): TGCGCCAGCAGCGCCGATGGAGGGGCCCAGGGGACCCAGTACTTC.

This clone has only a few counts. The chain employs TRBV19 and TRBJ2-5; no reliable D call. The CDR3 runs 11 residues. V was cut by 5 bases and J by 5 bases, with 6 bases left in between. Looked up from germline, CDR1 is LNHDA and CDR2 is SQIVND (reference sequence). CDR3 sequence reads: CASSSGETQYF. The CDR3 DNA sequence: TGTGCCAGTAGTTCCGGTGAGACCCAGTACTTC.

V is TRBV19 and J is TRBJ2-1, with 8 positions matching TRBD1. The V and J ends lost 3 bases and 5 bases, in that order; junction bases with no gene match: 0. The germline CDR1 and CDR2 sequences are LNHDA and SQIVND (reference sequence). The CDR3 extends over 13 amino acids. CDR3 residues: CASSMDRDNEQFF. The CDR3 DNA is TGTGCCAGTAGTATGGACAGGGACAATGAGCAGTTCTTC.

This clone was seen a handful of times. The chain employs TRBV6-5 and TRBJ1-2, with 7 bases aligning to TRBD1. The V gene end was trimmed by 7 bases and the J gene end by 0 bases; junction bases not matched to a gene: 8. The length of the CDR3 is 15 residues. Germline V gene sequence: CDR1 MNHEY, CDR2 SVGAGI. The CDR3 loop reads CASKLQGPTNYGYTF. The CDR3 coding sequence is TGTGCCAGCAAACTACAGGGGCCTACTAACTATGGCTACACCTTC.

The rearrangement links TRBV2 to TRBJ1-2; tentative D call: TRBD1 (6 bases). V was cut by 6 bases and J by 8 bases, with 16 bases left in between. Germline CDR1 SNHLY, CDR2 FYNNEI. The CDR3 runs to 13 residues. The CDR3 DNA sequence: TGTGCCAGCAGGATGATACAGGGTTTAGGCTACACCTTC. Translation: CASRMIQGLGYTF.

This clone was seen more than once but under ten times. The chain employs TRBV6-5 and TRBJ1-2, with TRBD1 matching over 8 bases. Losses at the gene ends were 4 bases for V and 5 bases for J; bases not matched to a gene: 12. The CDR3 has 16 amino acids. The germline gives CDR1 MNHEY, CDR2 SVGAGI. This CDR3 is CASSWSGQASGYGYTF. The CDR3 nucleotides read TGTGCCAGCAGTTGGTCGGGACAGGCCTCCGGGTATGGCTACACCTTC.

This clone was seen more than once but under ten times. The CDR3 here is CASSPGSYGTQYF. The CDR3 DNA reads as TGCGCCAGCAGCCCGGGTAGTTATGGTACGCAGTATTTT. The chain joins TRBV5-1 to TRBJ2-3; D is uncertain. Trimming took off 4 bases at V and 8 bases at J, with 14 bases between the two ends. The CDR3 has 13 residues. Germline V CDR1 and CDR2: SGHRS, YFSETQ.

This clone was observed a few times. V and J are TRBV19 and TRBJ2-1; TRBD1 is a possible D gene (5 bases). Germline V gene lookup returns CDR1 LNHDA and CDR2 SQIVND (reference sequence). Trimming removed 5 bases from V and 6 bases from J, with 8 bases in between. CDR3 length: 12 residues. CDR3 region: CASSVDINEQFF. The CDR3, as DNA: TGTGCCAGTAGTGTGGACATCAATGAGCAGTTCTTC.

This chain joins TRBV7-8 and TRBJ2-5; TRBD2 matches at 8 bases. J gave up 2 bases and V 4 bases, and 3 bases lay outside the gene matches. The CDR3 extends over 14 amino acids. CDR1 and CDR2 (germline): SGHVS, FQNEAQ. The CDR3 loop is CASSSRGVQETQYF. CDR3 coding DNA: TGTGCCAGCAGCTCGCGGGGGGTTCAAGAGACCCAGTACTTC. The complete variable domain, with remaining parts taken from reference TRBV7-8 and TRBJ2-5, reads GAGVSQSPRYKVAKRGQDVALRCDPISGHVSLFWYQQALGQGPEFLTYFQNEAQLDKSGLPSDRFFAERPEGSVSTLKIQRTQQEDSAVYLCASSSRGVQETQYFGPGTRLLVL.

The V and J genes are TRBV9 and TRBJ2-3, with D perhaps TRBD1 (6 bases). Between the trimmed V and J ends, which lost 2 bases and 6 bases, there was a span of 19 bases. The CDR3 totals 16 residues. In germline, CDR1 is SGDLS, CDR2 YYNGEE. The DNA of the CDR3 is TGTGCCAGCAGCGTGGACCGGGACAAAAGGGTGGATACGCAGTATTTT. Amino acids: CASSVDRDKRVDTQYF.

This clone has only a few counts. This rearrangement joins TRBV29-1 to TRBJ2-1; D is ambiguous. The germline CDR1 and CDR2 sequences are SQVTM and ANQGSEA. The CDR3 is 15 amino acids. The V and J ends lost 0 bases and 0 bases respectively, with 9 bases between them. The CDR3 DNA is TGCAGCGTTGAAGAGGGCCTGAGCTCCTACAATGAGCAGTTCTTC. Translated, it gives CSVEEGLSSYNEQFF.

The rearrangement uses TRBV28 and TRBJ1-6, with unresolved D. CDR1 is MDHEN and CDR2 is SYDVKM in the germline V gene. The CDR3 spans 13 residues. V lost 6 bases and J 4 bases, leaving 7 bases between the germline ends. CDR3 residues: CASRTEYNSPLHF. CDR3 bases: TGTGCCAGCAGGACGGAGTATAATTCACCCCTCCACTTT.

This chain joins TRBV28 and TRBJ2-3; D is possibly TRBD1 or TRBD2 (5 bases each). V lost 7 bases and J lost 3, with 17 bases in between. Germline CDR1 and CDR2: MDHEN and SYDVKM. This CDR3 contains 15 residues. In DNA form, the CDR3 reads TGTGCCAGCACCACCCTGGGGGTCGGGACAGATACGCAGTATTTT. Amino acids: CASTTLGVGTDTQYF.

The rearrangement links TRBV6-5 to TRBJ1-1, with TRBD1 matching over 7 bases. V shed 4 bases and J 0 bases; nucleotides not matched to a gene: 5. CDR1 is MNHEY, CDR2 SVGAGI, per germline. There are 15 residues in the CDR3. The CDR3 sequence: CASSSHRGMNTEAFF. The CDR3 DNA reads TGTGCCAGCAGTTCACACAGGGGAATGAACACTGAAGCTTTCTTT.

This clone was seen more than once but under ten times. This chain connects TRBV2 to TRBJ2-3; D is unresolved. CDR3 length equals 13 residues. Germline CDR1 is SNHLY and CDR2 is FYNNEI. The V end was cut by 4 bases, the J end by 3 bases, with 8 bases between. The CDR3 loop is CASSAQETDTQYF. CDR3 DNA: TGTGCCAGCAGTGCCCAGGAAACAGATACGCAGTATTTT.

The rearrangement links TRBV5-4 to TRBJ2-7; TRBD1 matches 9 bases. The germline V gene has CDR1 SGHNT and CDR2 YYREEE (reference sequence). The length of the CDR3 is 15 residues. J gave up 2 bases and V 1 base, and 4 bases lay outside the gene matches. The CDR3: CASSLIGTGTYEQYF. DNA of the CDR3: TGTGCCAGCAGCTTGATCGGGACAGGGACCTACGAGCAGTACTTC.

The genes are TRBV5-1 and TRBJ1-1, with 7 bases that match TRBD1. J gave up 6 bases and V 2 bases, and 10 bases lay outside the gene matches. Germline CDR1 is SGHRS and CDR2 is YFSETQ. CDR3 size: 15 residues. CDR3 residues: CASSLPDRDGSEAFF. CDR3 sequence (DNA): TGCGCCAGCAGCTTACCCGACAGGGATGGTTCTGAAGCTTTCTTT.

The gene calls are TRBV6-5 and TRBJ2-7, with 8 bases that match TRBD1. V lost 6 bases to trimming and J lost 8 bases; unmatched junction nucleotides: 12. The CDR3 is 14 amino acids. Germline-derived CDR1 and CDR2 are MNHEY and SVGAGI. This CDR3 reads CASRSSDRGVKQYF. The CDR3 DNA follows: TGTGCCAGCAGATCCTCCGACAGGGGCGTCAAGCAGTACTTC.

This clone was seen only a few times. V is TRBV6-5 and J is TRBJ2-3; TRBD2 matches 7 bases. CDR1 and CDR2 from the germline V gene are MNHEY and SVGAGI. V lost 2 bases to trimming and J lost 5 bases; unmatched junction nucleotides: 7. This CDR3 has 15 amino acids. The CDR3 spells CASSYTSAGEDTQYF. The CDR3 DNA reads as TGTGCCAGCAGTTACACTTCGGCGGGGGAAGATACGCAGTATTTT.